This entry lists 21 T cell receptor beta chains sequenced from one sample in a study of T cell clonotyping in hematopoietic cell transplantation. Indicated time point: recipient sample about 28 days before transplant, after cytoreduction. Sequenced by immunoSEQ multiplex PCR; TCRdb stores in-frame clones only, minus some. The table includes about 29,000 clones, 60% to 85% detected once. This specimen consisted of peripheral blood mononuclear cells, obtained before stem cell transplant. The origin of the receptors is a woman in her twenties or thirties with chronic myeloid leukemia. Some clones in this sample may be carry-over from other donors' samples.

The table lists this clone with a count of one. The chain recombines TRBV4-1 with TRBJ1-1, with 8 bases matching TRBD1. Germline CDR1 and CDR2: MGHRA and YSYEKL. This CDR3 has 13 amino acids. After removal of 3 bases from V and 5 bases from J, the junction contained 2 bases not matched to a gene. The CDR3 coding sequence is TGCGCCAGCAGCCAGTGGACAGGGACTGAAGCTTTCTTT. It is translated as CASSQWTGTEAFF.

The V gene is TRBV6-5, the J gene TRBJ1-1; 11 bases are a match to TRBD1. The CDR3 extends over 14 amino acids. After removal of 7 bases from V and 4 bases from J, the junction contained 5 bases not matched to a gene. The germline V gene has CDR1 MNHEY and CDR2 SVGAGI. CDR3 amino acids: CASKGQGALTEAFF. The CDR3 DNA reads TGTGCCAGCAAAGGACAGGGGGCGCTCACTGAAGCTTTCTTT.

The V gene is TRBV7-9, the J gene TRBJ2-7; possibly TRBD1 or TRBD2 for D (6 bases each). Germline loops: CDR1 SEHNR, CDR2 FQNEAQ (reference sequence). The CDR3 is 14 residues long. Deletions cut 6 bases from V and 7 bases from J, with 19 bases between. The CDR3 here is CASSTGAVGREQYF. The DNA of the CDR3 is TGTGCCAGCAGTACGGGGGCCGTCGGCCGAGAGCAGTACTTC.

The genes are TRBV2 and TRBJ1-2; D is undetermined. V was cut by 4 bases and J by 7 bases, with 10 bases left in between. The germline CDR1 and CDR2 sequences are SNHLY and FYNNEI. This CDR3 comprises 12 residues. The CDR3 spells CASSVKGSGYTF. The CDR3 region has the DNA TGTGCCAGCAGTGTTAAAGGGTCTGGCTACACCTTC.

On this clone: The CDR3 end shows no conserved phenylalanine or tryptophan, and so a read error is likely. The CDR3: CASSRETEAFL. The CDR3 bases are TGTGCCAGCAGCAGGGAAACTGAAGCTTTCCTT. This sequence joins TRBV6-5 and TRBJ1-1, with D possibly being TRBD1 (5 bases). V was pared by 6 bases and J by 5 bases, with 7 bases between. The CDR3 consists of 11 residues. The germline V gene has CDR1 MNHEY and CDR2 SVGAGI.

CDR3 in DNA: TGTGCCAGCGGGGGGGCCACTTCGGGGGAGCTGTTTTTT. This translates into CASGGATSGELFF. The V gene is TRBV2, the J gene TRBJ2-2, with D tentatively TRBD2 (7 bases). The CDR3 is 13 residues long. Trimming left V 8 bases short and J 8 bases short, with 15 bases between. CDR1 SNHLY and CDR2 FYNNEI come from the germline V gene. Full variable domain (remainder filled in from reference TRBV2 and TRBJ2-2): EPEVTQTPSHQVTQMGQEVILRCVPISNHLYFYWYRQILGQKVEFLVSFYNNEISEKSEIFDDQFSVERPDGSNFTLKIRSTKLEDSAMYFCASGGATSGELFFGEGSRLTVL.

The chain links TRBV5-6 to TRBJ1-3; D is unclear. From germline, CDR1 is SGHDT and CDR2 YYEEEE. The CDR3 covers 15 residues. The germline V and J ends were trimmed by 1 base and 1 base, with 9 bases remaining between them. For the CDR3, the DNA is TGTGCCAGCAGCTTGCGTCCCAGATCTGGAAACACCATATATTTT. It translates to CASSLRPRSGNTIYF.

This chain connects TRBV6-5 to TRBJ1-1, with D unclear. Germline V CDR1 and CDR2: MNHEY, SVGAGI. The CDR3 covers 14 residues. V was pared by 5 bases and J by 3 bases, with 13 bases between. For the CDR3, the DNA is TGTGCCAGCAGTCGGGAGTTGGGATACACTGAAGCTTTCTTT. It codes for CASSRELGYTEAFF.

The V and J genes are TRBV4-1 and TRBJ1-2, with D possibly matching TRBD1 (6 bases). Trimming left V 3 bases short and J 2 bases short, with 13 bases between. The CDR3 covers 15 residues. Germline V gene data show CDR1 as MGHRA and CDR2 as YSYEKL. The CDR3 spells CASSQAWDTNYGYTF. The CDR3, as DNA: TGCGCCAGCAGCCAGGCTTGGGACACGAACTATGGCTACACCTTC.

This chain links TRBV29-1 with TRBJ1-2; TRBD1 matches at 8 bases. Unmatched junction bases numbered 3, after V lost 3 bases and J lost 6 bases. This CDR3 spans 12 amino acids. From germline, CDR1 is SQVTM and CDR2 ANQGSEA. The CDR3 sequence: CSVDGQGDGYTF. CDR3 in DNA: TGCAGCGTTGATGGACAGGGAGATGGCTACACCTTC.

Written as DNA, the CDR3 is TGTGCCAGCGGGGACAGGGGGACTGGTTTCTATGGCTACACCTTC. It translates to CASGDRGTGFYGYTF. The chain has TRBV6-6 and TRBJ1-2, with 11 bases fitting TRBD1. CDR1 is MNHNY and CDR2 is SVGAGI in the germline V gene (reference sequence). V lost 8 bases to trimming and J lost 4 bases; unmatched junction nucleotides: 9. This CDR3 contains 15 residues.

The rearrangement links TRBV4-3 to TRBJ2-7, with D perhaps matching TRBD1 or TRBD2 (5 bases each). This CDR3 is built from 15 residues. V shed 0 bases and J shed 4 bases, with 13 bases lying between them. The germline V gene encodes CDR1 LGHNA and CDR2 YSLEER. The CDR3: CASSQESGTEYEQYF. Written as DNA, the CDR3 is TGCGCCAGCAGCCAAGAATCAGGGACGGAATACGAGCAGTACTTC.

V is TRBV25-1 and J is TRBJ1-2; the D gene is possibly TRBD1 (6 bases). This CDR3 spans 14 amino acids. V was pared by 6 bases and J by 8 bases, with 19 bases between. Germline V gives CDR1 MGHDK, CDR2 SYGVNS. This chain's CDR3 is CASRPQGSWYGYTF. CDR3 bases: TGTGCCAGCAGACCACAGGGAAGTTGGTACGGCTACACCTTC.

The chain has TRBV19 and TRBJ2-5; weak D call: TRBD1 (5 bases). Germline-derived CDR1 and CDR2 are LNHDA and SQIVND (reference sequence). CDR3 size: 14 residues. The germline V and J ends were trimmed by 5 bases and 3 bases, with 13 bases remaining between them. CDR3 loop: CASSHRDRKETQYF. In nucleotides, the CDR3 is TGTGCCAGTAGTCACCGCGACAGAAAAGAGACCCAGTACTTC.

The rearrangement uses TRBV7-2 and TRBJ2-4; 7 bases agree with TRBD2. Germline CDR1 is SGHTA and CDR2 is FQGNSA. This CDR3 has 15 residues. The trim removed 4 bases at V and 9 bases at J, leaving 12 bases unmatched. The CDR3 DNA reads TGTGCCAGCAGCTCCTTGGCGGGAGAGGGGAGCATTCAGTACTTC. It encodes CASSSLAGEGSIQYF.

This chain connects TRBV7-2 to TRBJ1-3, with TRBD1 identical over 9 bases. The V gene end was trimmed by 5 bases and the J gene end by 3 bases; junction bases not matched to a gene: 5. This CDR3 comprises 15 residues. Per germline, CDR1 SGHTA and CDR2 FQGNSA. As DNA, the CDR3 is TGTGCCAGCAGCCTAACAGGGGGCGGTGGAAACACCATATATTTT. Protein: CASSLTGGGGNTIYF.

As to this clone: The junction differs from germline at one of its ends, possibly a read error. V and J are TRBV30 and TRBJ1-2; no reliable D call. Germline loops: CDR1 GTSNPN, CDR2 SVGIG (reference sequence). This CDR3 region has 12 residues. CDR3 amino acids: CAGSRTNYGYTF. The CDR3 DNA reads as TGTGCCGGGAGCAGGACTAACTATGGCTACACCTTC.

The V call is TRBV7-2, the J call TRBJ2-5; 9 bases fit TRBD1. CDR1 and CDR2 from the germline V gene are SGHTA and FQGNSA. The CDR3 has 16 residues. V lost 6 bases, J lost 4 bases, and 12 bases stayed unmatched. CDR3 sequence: CASSFSRTGGGETQYF. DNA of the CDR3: TGTGCCAGCAGTTTTTCCCGAACAGGGGGCGGAGAGACCCAGTACTTC.

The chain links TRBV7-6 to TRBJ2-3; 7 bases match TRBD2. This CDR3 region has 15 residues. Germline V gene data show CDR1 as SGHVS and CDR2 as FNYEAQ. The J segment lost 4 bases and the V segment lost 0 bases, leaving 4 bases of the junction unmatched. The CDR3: CASSLAGGSSDTQYF. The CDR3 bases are TGTGCCAGCAGCTTAGCCGGGGGGTCCTCAGATACGCAGTATTTT. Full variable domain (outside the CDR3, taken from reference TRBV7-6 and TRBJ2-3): GAGVSQSPRYKVTKRGQDVALRCDPISGHVSLYWYRQALGQGPEFLTYFNYEAQQDKSGLPNDRFSAERPEGSISTLTIQRTEQRDSAMYRCASSLAGGSSDTQYFGPGTRLTVL.

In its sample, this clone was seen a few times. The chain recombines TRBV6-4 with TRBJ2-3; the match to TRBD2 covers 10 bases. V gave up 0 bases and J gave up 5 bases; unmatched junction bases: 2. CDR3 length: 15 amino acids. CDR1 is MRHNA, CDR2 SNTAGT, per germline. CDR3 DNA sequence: TGTGCCAGCAGTGACTCGCTAGCGGGGGTAGATACGCAGTATTTT. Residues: CASSDSLAGVDTQYF.

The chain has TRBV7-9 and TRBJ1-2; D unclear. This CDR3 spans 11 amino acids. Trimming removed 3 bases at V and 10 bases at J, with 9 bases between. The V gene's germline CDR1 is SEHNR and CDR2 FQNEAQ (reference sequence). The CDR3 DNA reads TGTGCCAGCAGCTTTGATGTGGACTACACCTTC. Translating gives CASSFDVDYTF.